This T cell receptor beta chain was documented in a study of blood T cell repertoires in COVID-19. Study overall: Whether acute or convalescent, the COVID-19 samples came from the United States, Italy and Spain.

In Cohort 3, a recovered donor had either two negative PCRs, clearance, or symptom resolution. The CDR3 totals 17 residues. V shed 0 bases and J shed 4 bases, with 18 bases lying between them. The germline V gene encodes CDR1 MNHEY and CDR2 SVGEGT. Methods used by the authors: Scientists estimated how many nucleated cells there were by amplifying reference gene primers. Data came from immunoSEQ multiplex PCR; TCRdb stores just in-frame clones and leaves some out. That table furnishes V, J and clone size, whereas the DNA furnished D and trimming. The table lists over 150,000 clones, 82% of them singletons.

The receptor was isolated from a man aged 40-49 years who had recovered from COVID-19. Sequencing was done on a sample of PBMCs or T cells enriched from blood (not recorded which). This rearrangement joins TRBV6-2 or TRBV6-3 to TRBJ1-2, with D unresolved. This CDR3 is CASSYSLGIRPTYGYTF. CDR3 DNA: TGTGCCAGCAGTTACTCGCTCGGGATCCGCCCGACCTATGGCTACACCTTC.